What follows are 23 T cell receptor beta chains derived from one specimen sequenced in a study of blood T cell repertoires in COVID-19 (dated by TCRdb to 2020 to 2021). The library was prepared using the immunoSEQ multiplex PCR assay. TCRdb re-hosts the immuneACCESS table, in-frame sequences only. Its copies lack some clones; in the studies checked, an unresolved V gene accounts for under half of them, and the cause for the rest is not known. In this sample the table shows about 98,000 clones, around nine tenths of which occur a single time. Jointly, the top ten make up 4% to 5.5% of the sample. The sample consisted of peripheral blood. The receptors derive from a man between 70 and 80 years old with acute or convalescent COVID-19.

The chain couples TRBV27 to TRBJ2-1; a weak D match, TRBD2 (5 bases). This CDR3 is built from 15 residues. The V end was cut by 8 bases, the J end by 0 bases, with 14 bases between. CDR1 is MNHEY, CDR2 SMNVEV, per germline (reference sequence). DNA for the CDR3: TGTGCCAGCTCACCCACTAGAGGCTCCTACAATGAGCAGTTCTTC. Encoded protein: CASSPTRGSYNEQFF.

The gene calls are TRBV2 and TRBJ1-5, with D perhaps matching TRBD1 (5 bases). Per germline, CDR1 SNHLY and CDR2 FYNNEI. The CDR3 runs 16 residues. Deletions cut 1 base from V and 0 bases from J, with 10 bases between. The CDR3 DNA is TGTGCCAGCAGTGAAGACGGGGGTTATAGCAATCAGCCCCAGCATTTT. Protein sequence: CASSEDGGYSNQPQHF.

This sequence joins TRBV3-1 (or the pseudogene TRBV3-2) and TRBJ1-4; D is unclear. The CDR3 runs to 13 residues. Deletions cut 3 bases from V and 5 bases from J, with 7 bases between. The germline V gene has CDR1 LGHDT and CDR2 YNNKEL (reference sequence). The chain's CDR3 is CASSQGRNEKLFF. The CDR3 region has the DNA TGTGCCAGCAGCCAGGGGAGGAATGAAAAACTGTTTTTT.

This chain links TRBV19 with TRBJ1-2, with D perhaps TRBD1 (6 bases). Germline V gene lookup returns CDR1 LNHDA and CDR2 SQIVND (reference sequence). V was clipped by 7 bases and J by 0 bases, with 12 bases between them. CDR3 length: 14 amino acids. CDR3 DNA: TGTGCCAGTAACCCACAGGGAGCTAACTATGGCTACACCTTC. It codes for CASNPQGANYGYTF.

The chain is built from TRBV5-1 and TRBJ2-3; tentative D call: TRBD1 (9 bases). V dropped 3 bases and J dropped 6 bases, with 17 bases sitting between them. The CDR3 has 15 amino acids. Germline V gene sequence: CDR1 SGHRS, CDR2 YFSETQ. The CDR3 DNA reads as TGCGCCAGCAGCTGGGGACAGGGACTAGGGGATACGCAGTATTTT. Amino acid sequence: CASSWGQGLGDTQYF.

The chain recombines TRBV11-2 with TRBJ2-5; D unclear. Germline CDR1 reads SGHAT; CDR2 reads FQNNGV. Trimming cost V 4 bases and J 5 bases, with 14 bases left between them. The CDR3 is made up of 14 amino acids. CDR3 bases: TGTGCCAGCAGCTCAGTGGGCCTTCGGGAGACCCAGTACTTC. Protein product: CASSSVGLRETQYF.

This chain joins TRBV7-9 and TRBJ1-1; the D gene is possibly TRBD1 (5 bases). Trimming left V 0 bases short and J 1 base short, with 9 bases between. The germline V gene has CDR1 SEHNR and CDR2 FQNEAQ (reference sequence). CDR3 length: 15 amino acids. Here the CDR3 reads CASSLAGVGNTEAFF. Here the CDR3 DNA reads TGTGCCAGCAGCTTAGCAGGGGTCGGGAACACTGAAGCTTTCTTT.

The chain couples TRBV14 to TRBJ1-2, with no clear D. The V end was cut by 4 bases, the J end by 5 bases, with 17 bases between. The CDR3 length is 15 residues. Germline values: CDR1 SGHDN, CDR2 FVKESK. In DNA form, the CDR3 reads TGTGCCAGCAGCCTTAGACCGGGGTACAGTTATGGCTACACCTTC. The encoded protein is CASSLRPGYSYGYTF.

The V gene is TRBV5-1, the J gene TRBJ1-1, with 8 bases that match TRBD1. This CDR3 contains 14 residues. The germline gives CDR1 SGHRS, CDR2 YFSETQ. With V trimmed by 1 base and J by 3 bases, 2 bases remained unmatched. The CDR3 reads CASSLQGAYTEAFF. CDR3 bases: TGCGCCAGCAGCTTGCAGGGGGCGTACACTGAAGCTTTCTTT.

The chain carries TRBV5-1 and TRBJ2-3; 10 nucleotides align to TRBD2. From germline, CDR1 is SGHRS and CDR2 YFSETQ. Trimming took 0 bases from V and 6 from J; bases not matched to a gene: 7. The CDR3 length is 16 residues. The CDR3 DNA sequence: TGCGCCAGCAGCTTGGTGGAGCGGGGGGGCTCCGATACGCAGTATTTT. Translated, it gives CASSLVERGGSDTQYF. The variable domain in full, completed from reference TRBV5-1 and TRBJ2-3, reads KAGVTQTPRYLIKTRGQQVTLSCSPISGHRSVSWYQQTPGQGLQFLFEYFSETQRNKGNFPGRFSGRQFSNSRSEMNVSTLELGDSALYLCASSLVERGGSDTQYFGPGTRLTVL.

The chain employs TRBV6-5 and TRBJ1-5; D gene ambiguous. CDR1 is MNHEY and CDR2 is SVGAGI in the germline V gene. The CDR3 is 12 residues long. V was pared by 7 bases and J by 4 bases, with 8 bases between. The CDR3 protein is CASTIMNQPQHF. The CDR3 region has the DNA TGTGCCAGCACCATCATGAATCAGCCCCAGCATTTT.

A few counts support this clone. This chain links TRBV28 with TRBJ1-2; 8 bases match TRBD1. Germline V gives CDR1 MDHEN, CDR2 SYDVKM. The V and J ends lost 6 bases and 3 bases, in that order; junction bases with no gene match: 6. This CDR3 has 14 residues. CDR3: CASRRSGGDYGYTF. CDR3 nucleotide sequence: TGTGCCAGCAGACGCTCAGGGGGCGACTATGGCTACACCTTC.

This chain links TRBV29-1 with TRBJ1-4; weak D call: TRBD1 (6 bases). Germline V gene data show CDR1 as SQVTM and CDR2 as ANQGSEA. This CDR3 spans 12 amino acids. The V end was cut by 6 bases, the J end by 8 bases, with 13 bases between. The CDR3 region is CSVRTGHEKLFF. The CDR3 DNA follows: TGCAGCGTCCGAACAGGGCACGAAAAACTGTTTTTT. The full variable domain, rest sourced from reference TRBV29-1 and TRBJ1-4, is SAVISQKPSRDICQRGTSLTIQCQVDSQVTMMFWYRQQPGQSLTLIATANQGSEATYESGFVIDKFPISRPNLTFSTLTVSNMSPEDSSIYLCSVRTGHEKLFFGSGTQLSVL.

The gene calls are TRBV28 and TRBJ1-1; 12 bases are a match to TRBD1. The CDR3 totals 15 residues. Trimming took 8 bases from V and 8 from J; bases not matched to a gene: 12. CDR1 is MDHEN and CDR2 is SYDVKM in the germline V gene. CDR3 protein: CASVSRDRGHREAFF. The CDR3 bases are TGTGCCAGCGTGTCCCGGGACAGGGGGCATAGGGAAGCTTTCTTT. Complete variable domain (other parts from reference TRBV28 and TRBJ1-1): DVKVTQSSRYLVKRTGEKVFLECVQDMDHENMFWYRQDPGLGLRLIYFSYDVKMKEKGDIPEGYSVSREKKERFSLILESASTNQTSMYLCASVSRDRGHREAFFGQGTRLTVV.

The rearrangement links TRBV27 to TRBJ1-5; no firm D call. Per germline, CDR1 MNHEY and CDR2 SMNVEV (reference sequence). The CDR3 runs 12 residues. The V gene lost 10 bases and the J gene lost 7 bases, with 14 bases spanning the gap. The CDR3 DNA reads TGTGCCACCAAGAGGGCGGAGCAGCCCCAGCATTTT. Translation gives CATKRAEQPQHF.

The chain uses TRBV6-1 and TRBJ1-2; TRBD1 aligns across 8 bases. J lost 5 bases, V lost 7 bases, and 15 bases had no gene match. The germline V gene has CDR1 MNHNS and CDR2 SASEGT. The CDR3 contains 16 residues. CDR3 sequence reads: CASIDPRTGSWYGYTF. The CDR3 nucleotides read TGTGCCAGCATTGATCCACGGACAGGGAGTTGGTATGGCTACACCTTC.

V and J are TRBV6-5 and TRBJ1-2; D gene ambiguous. Between the trimmed V and J ends, which lost 6 bases and 2 bases, there was a span of 13 bases. Germline assignment: CDR1 MNHEY and CDR2 SVGAGI. The CDR3 runs 14 residues. The CDR3 DNA reads TGTGCCAGCAGATCCGCAACAGTGAACTATGGCTACACCTTC. Its protein product is CASRSATVNYGYTF.

This chain uses TRBV4-2 with TRBJ1-3; D unresolved. The V and J ends lost 4 bases and 0 bases respectively, with 16 bases between them. Germline V gene lookup returns CDR1 LGHNA and CDR2 YNFKEQ. The CDR3 spans 17 residues. The CDR3, as DNA: TGTGCCAGCAGCCCCGGCTGGCCGGGAAGCTCTGGAAACACCATATATTTT. Translating it yields CASSPGWPGSSGNTIYF.

This clone was observed a handful of times. The chain recombines TRBV7-7 with TRBJ2-3; TRBD2 might be the D (5 bases). The CDR3 extends over 15 amino acids. Between the trimmed V and J ends, which lost 4 bases and 4 bases, there was a span of 15 bases. Per germline, CDR1 SSHAT and CDR2 FNYEAQ (reference sequence). The CDR3 DNA sequence: TGTGCCAGCAGCTCCGGGATGGGGTGGGCAGATACGCAGTATTTT. Translated, it gives CASSSGMGWADTQYF.

The genes are TRBV12-3 or TRBV12-4 and TRBJ1-1; D gene ambiguous. The germline V and J ends were trimmed by 6 bases and 0 bases, with 8 bases remaining between them. The CDR3 is 13 amino acids. In DNA form, the CDR3 reads TGTGCCAGCAGCGTCTATATGAACACTGAAGCTTTCTTT. It encodes CASSVYMNTEAFF.

This chain joins TRBV9 and TRBJ2-5; D gene uncertain. Germline CDR1 reads SGDLS; CDR2 reads YYNGEE. The germline V and J ends were trimmed by 0 bases and 0 bases, with 6 bases remaining between them. The CDR3 runs 14 residues. The CDR3 sequence is CASSVVPDQETQYF. CDR3 bases: TGTGCCAGCAGCGTAGTTCCGGACCAAGAGACCCAGTACTTC.

The chain has TRBV7-3 and TRBJ1-2, with 11 nucleotides matching TRBD1. Unmatched junction bases numbered 7, after V lost 4 bases and J lost 6 bases. The CDR3 consists of 15 residues. Germline V CDR1 and CDR2: SGHTA, FQGTGA. CDR3 sequence reads: CASSSSGQGEDGYTF. CDR3 DNA sequence: TGTGCCAGCAGCTCGTCGGGACAGGGGGAGGATGGCTACACCTTC.

This clone is a singleton in its sample. The V and J genes are TRBV28 and TRBJ2-1; D call uncertain. The CDR3 is 12 amino acids. Trimming left V 6 bases short and J 5 bases short, with 8 bases between. Germline loops: CDR1 MDHEN, CDR2 SYDVKM. DNA of the CDR3: TGTGCCAGCAGGCTACCAAACAATGAGCAGTTCTTC. It codes for CASRLPNNEQFF.